A selection of T cell receptor beta chains follows, all from one sample in a study of early T cells in non-severe SARS-CoV-2 infection. From the 5' RACE reads, TCRdb called clonotypes with MiXCR, one entry per CDR3 protein. The repertoire has over 45,000 distinct CDR3 sequences, 10% to 13% of them found once; the top ten carry around 6.3%. The material sequenced was whole blood. The receptors were gathered from an adult who was a healthcare worker with PCR-confirmed SARS-CoV-2 infection or an uninfected control (not recorded which). Each CDR3 is given with its conserved first and last residue. The D gene is left open where the match is weak. Rows may omit the clone size; those that give it use once, few, many or a size class.

abundance | j_gene | v_gene | d_gene | CDR3nt | CDR3aa
many | TRBJ2-2 | TRBV5-1 | TRBD1 | TGCGCCAGCAGCTTAAGGACAGGGACCGGGGAGCTGTTTTTT | CASSLRTGTGELFF
many | TRBJ2-3 | TRBV2 | TRBD2 | TGTGCCAGCAGGCGGACTAGCGGGAGCGGAGATACGCAGTATTTT | CASRRTSGSGDTQYF
few | TRBJ2-7 | TRBV20-1 | NA | TGCAGTGCTAGAGGTTGGACAGACTACGAGCAGTACTTC | CSARGWTDYEQYF
NA | TRBJ2-1 | TRBV5-6 | TRBD2 | TGTGCCAGCAGCTATATCTTACTAGCGGGGACCTACAATGAGCAGTTCTTC | CASSYILLAGTYNEQFF
NA | TRBJ1-1 | TRBV29-1 | NA | TGCAGCGTTGTCTTCGGGGGAGCCGTGAACACTGAAGCTTTCTTT | CSVVFGGAVNTEAFF
many | TRBJ2-6 | TRBV19 | NA | TGTGCCAGTAGTCCTACAGGCGGCGGGGCCAACGTCCTGACTTTC | CASSPTGGGANVLTF
few | TRBJ2-1 | TRBV12-3/TRBV12-4 | NA | TGTGCCAGCAGTTTGGACATCTACAATGAGCAGTTCTTC | CASSLDIYNEQFF
many | TRBJ2-1 | TRBV7-3 | TRBD2 | TGTGCCAGCAGCTTCCGCGGGAGTGGGTATGAGCAGTTCTTC | CASSFRGSGYEQFF
few | TRBJ2-3 | TRBV20-1 | TRBD2 | TGCAGTGCTAGAGATGGAGCCCAGCGGGAGGGCGCAGATACGCAGAATTTT | CSARDGAQREGADTQNF
many | TRBJ2-1 | TRBV7-6 | TRBD2 | TGTGCCAGCAGCTTAGGGGCTAGCGGAAGAGATGAGCAGTTCTTC | CASSLGASGRDEQFF
NA | TRBJ2-5 | TRBV18 | TRBD1 | TGTGCCAGCTCATCTCGGACAGGGCATGAGACCCAGTACTTC | CASSSRTGHETQYF
once | TRBJ2-7 | TRBV27 | TRBD1 | TGTGCCAGCAGTTTTTTCAGGGGGCCCTACGAGCAGTACTTC | CASSFFRGPYEQYF
many | TRBJ1-1 | TRBV10-2 | NA | TGCGCCAGCAGTGGACAGACGAACACTGAAGCTTTCTTT | CASSGQTNTEAFF
many | TRBJ1-3 | TRBV12-3/TRBV12-4 | NA | TGTGCCAGCAGTTGGGAAGCTGGAAACACCATATATTTT | CASSWEAGNTIYF
few | TRBJ2-3 | TRBV2 | NA | TGTGCCAGCAGAGCAACAGGGTGGGGCACAGATACGCAGTATTTT | CASRATGWGTDTQYF
NA | TRBJ2-3 | TRBV7-2 | NA | TGTGCCAGCAGCTTGGGCAGGGTCACAGATACGCAGTATTTT | CASSLGRVTDTQYF
NA | TRBJ1-4 | TRBV24-1 | TRBD1 | TGTGCCACCAGTGATGCCGGACAGGGGCTTGAAAAACTGTTTTTT | CATSDAGQGLEKLFF
NA | TRBJ1-2 | TRBV29-1 | TRBD1 | TGCAGCGTCCCAGACAGGGAAAACTATGGCTACACCTTC | CSVPDRENYGYTF
NA | TRBJ2-3 | TRBV10-3 | NA | TGTGCCACCCTGTCTGGTAACGGCAACACAGATACGCAGTATTTT | CATLSGNGNTDTQYF
few | TRBJ1-1 | TRBV6-2/TRBV6-3 | NA | TGTGCCAGCATTAGTACTTCGAACACTGAAGCTTTCTTT | CASISTSNTEAFF
few | TRBJ2-2 | TRBV29-1 | TRBD1 | TGCAGCGTGGCACAGGGGTGGGACACCGGGGAGCTGTTTTTT | CSVAQGWDTGELFF
NA | TRBJ2-5 | TRBV29-1 | TRBD2 | TGCAGCGTACGGTTGGCTAGCGGGGACGAGGCCCAGTACTTC | CSVRLASGDEAQYF
NA | TRBJ2-1 | TRBV5-1 | NA | TGCGCCAGCAGCCTCCTAAACCCGGGACTCAACAATGAGCAGTTCTTC | CASSLLNPGLNNEQFF
many | TRBJ1-6 | TRBV19 | TRBD1 | TGTGCCAGTAAGCACCGGGACAGATATAATTCACCCCTCCACTTT | CASKHRDRYNSPLHF
NA | TRBJ2-7 | TRBV5-4 | TRBD1 | TGTGCCAGCAGCTTAGCCGGGACAGGGGTCTCCTACGAGCAGTACTTC | CASSLAGTGVSYEQYF
NA | TRBJ2-3 | TRBV29-1 | NA | TGCAGCGTTGAAGGACCCCATAGCACAGATACGCAGTATTTT | CSVEGPHSTDTQYF
NA | TRBJ2-2 | TRBV7-2 | TRBD2 | TGTGCCAGCAGATCCTCTAGCGGGAGTTCCGGGGAGCTGTTTTTT | CASRSSSGSSGELFF
NA | TRBJ2-7 | TRBV7-2 | NA | TGTGCCAGCAGCTTGGCCGCGGACATACTCTACGAGCAGTACTTC | CASSLAADILYEQYF
NA | TRBJ2-3 | TRBV6-5 | TRBD2 | TGTGCCAGTGGACTAGCACCAAGAGGTGCAGATACGCAGTATTTT | CASGLAPRGADTQYF
few | TRBJ2-7 | TRBV2 | NA | TGTGCCAGCAGTCCCCACGTATACGAGCAGTACTTC | CASSPHVYEQYF
many | TRBJ2-2 | TRBV5-1 | TRBD2 | TGCGCCAGCAGCTCCTACGGGACTAGCCGGAACACCGGGGAGCTGTTTTTT | CASSSYGTSRNTGELFF
few | TRBJ1-1 | TRBV4-3 | NA | TGCGCCAGCAGCCAACATCGCACCTCGGGCACTGAAGCTTTCTTT | CASSQHRTSGTEAFF
many | TRBJ2-4 | TRBV10-3 | NA | TGTGCCATCAGTGAGTCAGGCCTTCTAGCCAAAAACATTCAGTACTTC | CAISESGLLAKNIQYF
many | TRBJ2-1 | TRBV13 | TRBD2 | TGTGCCAGCAGCCCAATCCTAGCGGTAGGCCGCGAGCAGTTCTTC | CASSPILAVGREQFF
NA | TRBJ2-7 | TRBV18 | NA | TGTGCCAGCTCACAGGGACCGACTACTTACGAGCAGTACTTC | CASSQGPTTYEQYF
few | TRBJ2-2 | TRBV6-1 | NA | TGTGCCAGCAGTGAAAGGCGGAGCGCTAGCAACACCGGGGAGCTGTTTTTT | CASSERRSASNTGELFF
many | TRBJ2-7 | TRBV6-2/TRBV6-3 | TRBD2 | TGTGCCAGCAGTTTACTAGCGGGGGACGGCGAGCAGTACTTC | CASSLLAGDGEQYF
many | TRBJ1-4 | TRBV5-1 | TRBD1 | TGCGCCAGCAGCTCGGGACAGGGGCCGGATGAAAAACTGTTTTTT | CASSSGQGPDEKLFF
NA | TRBJ2-7 | TRBV12-3/TRBV12-4 | TRBD2 | TGTGCCAGCAGTTTCATGGTAGCGGGAGTCCGGAGAAACTTC | CASSFMVAGVRRNF
many | TRBJ2-3 | TRBV6-5 | NA | TGTGCCAGCAGTTACTCAGCCGGGGGTGCAGATACGCAGTATTTT | CASSYSAGGADTQYF
many | TRBJ2-1 | TRBV10-3 | NA | TGTGCCATCAGCGAGGTGGGGGTTGAGCAGTTCTTC | CAISEVGVEQFF
NA | TRBJ2-3 | TRBV10-3 | NA | TGTGCCATCAGACCGGGACAGGGAGCGGGAGGGGTCACAGATACGCAGTATTTT | CAIRPGQGAGGVTDTQYF
many | TRBJ2-1 | TRBV3-1 | NA | TGTGCCAGCAGCCAAGCCCCGGGGGCGCGCAATGAGCAGTTCTTC | CASSQAPGARNEQFF
NA | TRBJ2-7 | TRBV29-1 | NA | TGCAGCGCAAGATCCGGGCCCTACGAGCAGTACTTC | CSARSGPYEQYF
NA | TRBJ2-1 | TRBV10-1 | TRBD2 | TGCGCCAGCAGTGATAGCGGGAGGGATACTTACAATGAGCAGTTCTTC | CASSDSGRDTYNEQFF
NA | TRBJ2-7 | TRBV11-2 | TRBD2 | TGTGCCAGCAGACTAGCGGGACCCTACGAGCAGTACTTC | CASRLAGPYEQYF
few | TRBJ2-1 | TRBV20-1 | TRBD2 | TGCAGTGCTAGAGATCCCACCGGGGTAGCGGGAGCCAATGAGCAGTTCTTC | CSARDPTGVAGANEQFF
NA | TRBJ2-7 | TRBV5-4 | TRBD2 | TGTGCCAGCAGCTTCGGACTAGCCGGGGAGCAGTACTTC | CASSFGLAGEQYF